Listed below are T cell receptor beta chains from one sample, sequenced in a study of OX40 agonist ivuxolimab in advanced cancers. This table comes from immunoSEQ multiplex PCR, and its TCRdb copy is limited to in-frame clones, with some not included. The table records over 55,000 clones, roughly 80% of them present only once. The source material was CD4+ or CD8+ T cells sorted from blood, sampled in a trial of the OX40 agonist ivuxolimab. These receptors were taken from an adult with an advanced solid tumor such as melanoma, head and neck, liver or kidney cancer. Both conserved end residues are part of each CDR3. The order of the fields is clone size, D gene, J gene, V gene, CDR3 protein, CDR3 DNA. A D gene is named only where the DNA matches it firmly. Only some rows state a clone size, as once, few, many or a class for expanded clones.

clone_size: -
d_call: -
j_call: TRBJ1-2
v_call: TRBV5-6
cdr3_aa: CASSLGLGMTNYGYTF
cdr3_nt: TGTGCCAGCAGCTTGGGGTTAGGGATGACTAACTATGGCTACACCTTC

clone_size: -
d_call: -
j_call: TRBJ1-1
v_call: TRBV12-5
cdr3_aa: CASGLSLLDSISNTEAFF
cdr3_nt: TGTGCTAGTGGTTTGTCTCTCTTGGACAGCATATCAAACACTGAAGCTTTCTTT

clone_size: -
d_call: -
j_call: TRBJ2-7
v_call: TRBV10-3
cdr3_aa: CAISVLRPLYEQYF
cdr3_nt: TGTGCCATCAGTGTTTTACGACCACTTTACGAGCAGTACTTC

clone_size: -
d_call: -
j_call: TRBJ1-4
v_call: TRBV9
cdr3_aa: CASSPWDGTATNEKLFF
cdr3_nt: TGTGCCAGCAGCCCCTGGGACGGAACTGCAACTAATGAAAAACTGTTTTTT

clone_size: -
d_call: -
j_call: TRBJ2-5
v_call: TRBV2
cdr3_aa: CASSEETQYF
cdr3_nt: TGTGCCAGCAGTGAGGAGACCCAGTACTTC

clone_size: -
d_call: -
j_call: TRBJ2-3
v_call: TRBV29-1
cdr3_aa: CSVGHAPSTDTQYF
cdr3_nt: TGCAGCGTTGGCCACGCGCCCAGCACAGATACGCAGTATTTT

clone_size: -
d_call: TRBD1
j_call: TRBJ2-7
v_call: TRBV9
cdr3_aa: CASSDGDSPSSYEQYF
cdr3_nt: TGTGCCAGCAGCGATGGGGACAGCCCGAGCTCCTACGAGCAGTACTTC

clone_size: -
d_call: -
j_call: TRBJ1-2
v_call: TRBV20-1
cdr3_aa: CSTLDYGYTF
cdr3_nt: TGCAGTACCCTTGACTATGGCTACACCTTC

clone_size: -
d_call: TRBD2
j_call: TRBJ2-1
v_call: TRBV5-1
cdr3_aa: CASSLGASGYNEQFF
cdr3_nt: TGCGCCAGCAGCTTGGGCGCTAGCGGATACAATGAGCAGTTCTTC

clone_size: -
d_call: TRBD2
j_call: TRBJ2-1
v_call: TRBV27
cdr3_aa: CASSLFLASLAGGNNEQFF
cdr3_nt: TGTGCCAGCAGTTTATTCCTCGCTAGTCTAGCGGGAGGGAACAATGAGCAGTTCTTC

clone_size: once
d_call: -
j_call: TRBJ1-1
v_call: TRBV18
cdr3_aa: CASSPRDGSTEAFF
cdr3_nt: TGTGCCAGCTCACCAAGGGACGGGAGCACTGAAGCTTTCTTT

clone_size: once
d_call: -
j_call: TRBJ2-3
v_call: TRBV5-4
cdr3_aa: CASSLRDTQYF
cdr3_nt: TGTGCCAGCAGCTTGAGGGATACGCAGTATTTT

clone_size: -
d_call: -
j_call: TRBJ1-1
v_call: TRBV5-1
cdr3_aa: CASSPLGQANTEAFF
cdr3_nt: TGCGCCAGCAGCCCGCTGGGGCAGGCAAACACTGAAGCTTTCTTT

clone_size: -
d_call: -
j_call: TRBJ2-2
v_call: TRBV5-1
cdr3_aa: CASSIQGSGELFF
cdr3_nt: TGCGCCAGCAGCATACAGGGCTCCGGGGAGCTGTTTTTT

clone_size: -
d_call: -
j_call: TRBJ1-4
v_call: TRBV19
cdr3_aa: CASSIGDSTNEKLFF
cdr3_nt: TGTGCCAGTAGTATAGGGGACTCGACTAATGAAAAACTGTTTTTT

clone_size: -
d_call: -
j_call: TRBJ2-5
v_call: TRBV19
cdr3_aa: CASSIKNQETQYF
cdr3_nt: TGTGCCAGTAGTATCAAAAACCAAGAGACCCAGTACTTC

clone_size: -
d_call: TRBD1
j_call: TRBJ1-2
v_call: TRBV4-1
cdr3_aa: CASSYRTGGNYGYTF
cdr3_nt: TGCGCCAGCAGCTACCGGACAGGGGGTAACTATGGCTACACCTTC

clone_size: -
d_call: -
j_call: TRBJ2-5
v_call: TRBV18
cdr3_aa: CASSPSQETQYF
cdr3_nt: TGTGCCAGCTCACCCTCCCAAGAGACCCAGTACTTC

clone_size: -
d_call: TRBD1
j_call: TRBJ1-1
v_call: TRBV7-2
cdr3_aa: CASSLRGTGTEAFF
cdr3_nt: TGTGCCAGCAGCTTAAGGGGGACAGGGACTGAAGCTTTCTTT

clone_size: -
d_call: -
j_call: TRBJ1-2
v_call: TRBV6-5
cdr3_aa: CASAPLGQSYGYTF
cdr3_nt: TGTGCCAGCGCCCCCCTCGGACAGAGCTATGGCTACACCTTC

clone_size: -
d_call: -
j_call: TRBJ2-1
v_call: TRBV10-3
cdr3_aa: CAISEPAAGAKQFF
cdr3_nt: TGTGCCATCAGTGAGCCCGCGGCAGGAGCTAAGCAGTTCTTC

clone_size: -
d_call: TRBD2
j_call: TRBJ2-1
v_call: TRBV14
cdr3_aa: CASSQAGLADGQFF
cdr3_nt: TGTGCCAGCAGCCAAGCGGGACTAGCTGACGGGCAGTTCTTC

clone_size: -
d_call: -
j_call: TRBJ2-3
v_call: TRBV2
cdr3_aa: CASVEQKDTDTQYF
cdr3_nt: TGTGCCAGCGTTGAGCAGAAGGACACAGATACGCAGTATTTT

clone_size: -
d_call: -
j_call: TRBJ1-3
v_call: TRBV15
cdr3_aa: CATSSLSGNTIYF
cdr3_nt: TGTGCCACCAGCAGCCTCTCCGGAAACACCATATATTTT

clone_size: once
d_call: -
j_call: TRBJ2-1
v_call: TRBV6-4
cdr3_aa: CASREVGSSYNEQFF
cdr3_nt: TGTGCCAGCAGGGAGGTGGGGAGCTCCTACAATGAGCAGTTCTTC

clone_size: -
d_call: TRBD1
j_call: TRBJ1-5
v_call: TRBV11-2
cdr3_aa: CASSFAQGAGQPQHF
cdr3_nt: TGTGCCAGCAGCTTCGCGCAGGGGGCGGGACAGCCCCAGCATTTT

clone_size: -
d_call: TRBD2
j_call: TRBJ2-3
v_call: TRBV4-1
cdr3_aa: CASSRLPGLGVTDTQYF
cdr3_nt: TGCGCCAGCAGTCGACTACCGGGACTAGGGGTCACAGATACGCAGTATTTT

clone_size: -
d_call: TRBD1
j_call: TRBJ2-2
v_call: TRBV6-6
cdr3_aa: CASTPRDRGTGELFF
cdr3_nt: TGTGCCAGCACCCCCCGGGACAGGGGCACCGGGGAGCTGTTTTTT

clone_size: -
d_call: -
j_call: TRBJ2-1
v_call: TRBV21-1
cdr3_aa: CASSKAYNEQFF
cdr3_nt: TGTGCCAGCAGCAAAGCCTACAATGAGCAGTTCTTC

clone_size: -
d_call: -
j_call: TRBJ2-7
v_call: TRBV6-5
cdr3_aa: CASSTSYEQYF
cdr3_nt: TGTGCCAGCAGCACTTCGTACGAGCAGTACTTC

clone_size: -
d_call: -
j_call: TRBJ2-3
v_call: TRBV18
cdr3_aa: CASSPRGMGTDTQYF
cdr3_nt: TGTGCCAGCTCACCGCGCGGTATGGGGACAGATACGCAGTATTTT

clone_size: -
d_call: TRBD2
j_call: TRBJ2-5
v_call: TRBV18
cdr3_aa: CASSPTSGQETQYF
cdr3_nt: TGTGCCAGCTCACCCACTAGCGGCCAAGAGACCCAGTACTTC

clone_size: -
d_call: TRBD1
j_call: TRBJ1-1
v_call: TRBV29-1
cdr3_aa: CSVGQGGDTEAFF
cdr3_nt: TGCAGCGTGGGACAGGGAGGGGACACTGAAGCTTTCTTT

clone_size: few
d_call: -
j_call: TRBJ1-3
v_call: TRBV27
cdr3_aa: CATRKNTNGGNTIYF
cdr3_nt: TGTGCCACCCGAAAAAACACAAACGGTGGAAACACCATATATTTT

clone_size: medium-sized
d_call: -
j_call: TRBJ2-7
v_call: TRBV7-8
cdr3_aa: CASSPSSYEQYF
cdr3_nt: TGTGCCAGCAGCCCAAGCTCCTACGAGCAGTACTTC

clone_size: -
d_call: TRBD1
j_call: TRBJ1-1
v_call: TRBV5-1
cdr3_aa: CASSPRQGGEYTEAFF
cdr3_nt: TGCGCCAGCAGCCCCCGACAGGGAGGGGAGTACACTGAAGCTTTCTTT

clone_size: -
d_call: TRBD1
j_call: TRBJ2-3
v_call: TRBV27
cdr3_aa: CASIQKGASADTQYF
cdr3_nt: TGTGCCAGCATCCAAAAGGGGGCTAGTGCAGATACGCAGTATTTT

clone_size: -
d_call: TRBD2
j_call: TRBJ2-6
v_call: TRBV6-1
cdr3_aa: CASGEAGGLGANVLTF
cdr3_nt: TGTGCCAGCGGTGAAGCGGGAGGTCTGGGGGCCAACGTCCTGACTTTC

clone_size: -
d_call: TRBD1
j_call: TRBJ1-6
v_call: TRBV4-1
cdr3_aa: CASRRDRNLPLHF
cdr3_nt: TGCGCCAGCAGGAGGGACAGGAACCTACCCCTCCACTTT

clone_size: -
d_call: -
j_call: TRBJ1-5
v_call: TRBV21-1
cdr3_aa: CASSKKVWGNQPQHF
cdr3_nt: TGTGCCAGCAGCAAAAAGGTTTGGGGGAATCAGCCCCAGCATTTT

clone_size: -
d_call: TRBD1
j_call: TRBJ2-5
v_call: TRBV6-5
cdr3_aa: CASSSRRTGEETQYF
cdr3_nt: TGTGCCAGCAGTTCCCGAAGGACAGGGGAAGAGACCCAGTACTTC

clone_size: -
d_call: -
j_call: TRBJ1-2
v_call: TRBV7-9
cdr3_aa: CASSFVQNHGYTF
cdr3_nt: TGTGCCAGCAGCTTTGTACAGAATCATGGCTACACCTTC

clone_size: -
d_call: -
j_call: TRBJ1-5
v_call: TRBV19
cdr3_aa: CASSSQAKNQPQHF
cdr3_nt: TGTGCCAGTAGTAGCCAGGCTAAGAATCAGCCCCAGCATTTT

clone_size: -
d_call: -
j_call: TRBJ2-3
v_call: TRBV5-4
cdr3_aa: CASSLADTQYF
cdr3_nt: TGTGCCAGCAGCTTGGCCGATACGCAGTATTTT

clone_size: -
d_call: -
j_call: TRBJ1-2
v_call: TRBV5-5
cdr3_aa: CASSLDRKNYGYTF
cdr3_nt: TGTGCCAGCAGCTTGGACAGGAAAAACTATGGCTACACCTTC

clone_size: -
d_call: -
j_call: TRBJ1-2
v_call: TRBV7-2
cdr3_aa: CASSSYLGTDGYTF
cdr3_nt: TGTGCCAGCAGCTCCTATCTAGGCACCGATGGCTACACCTTC

clone_size: -
d_call: -
j_call: TRBJ1-1
v_call: TRBV7-9
cdr3_aa: CASSWGTEAFF
cdr3_nt: TGTGCCAGCAGCTGGGGTACTGAAGCTTTCTTT

clone_size: -
d_call: TRBD1
j_call: TRBJ2-5
v_call: TRBV29-1
cdr3_aa: CSVRQGGLETQYF
cdr3_nt: TGCAGCGTGCGACAGGGGGGGCTAGAGACCCAGTACTTC

clone_size: -
d_call: TRBD1
j_call: TRBJ1-5
v_call: TRBV7-9
cdr3_aa: CASSLAGTGGWDQPQHF
cdr3_nt: TGTGCCAGCAGCTTAGCGGGGACAGGGGGTTGGGATCAGCCCCAGCATTTT

clone_size: -
d_call: -
j_call: TRBJ2-3
v_call: TRBV5-4
cdr3_aa: CASSRRGAGTDTQYF
cdr3_nt: TGTGCCAGCAGCCGCCGTGGGGCGGGCACAGATACGCAGTATTTT

clone_size: -
d_call: TRBD1
j_call: TRBJ1-2
v_call: TRBV11-2
cdr3_aa: CASSSLGQVYGYTF
cdr3_nt: TGTGCCAGCAGCTCCCTGGGACAGGTCTATGGCTACACCTTC

clone_size: -
d_call: -
j_call: TRBJ2-7
v_call: TRBV25-1
cdr3_aa: CASRGSSYEQYF
cdr3_nt: TGTGCCAGCCGGGGAAGTTCCTACGAGCAGTACTTC

clone_size: -
d_call: -
j_call: TRBJ2-1
v_call: TRBV18
cdr3_aa: CASSPDGLGEQFF
cdr3_nt: TGTGCCAGCTCACCTGACGGACTCGGTGAGCAGTTCTTC

clone_size: -
d_call: -
j_call: TRBJ2-1
v_call: TRBV2
cdr3_aa: CASSSGRLDEQFF
cdr3_nt: TGTGCCAGCAGCTCGGGGAGGTTGGATGAGCAGTTCTTC

clone_size: -
d_call: -
j_call: TRBJ2-2
v_call: TRBV2
cdr3_aa: CASGFRDTGELFF
cdr3_nt: TGTGCCAGCGGGTTCAGGGACACCGGGGAGCTGTTTTTT